This T cell receptor (beta chain) was sequenced in a study of T-cell memory formation after mild COVID-19. Study-level points and caveats: The finding that pre-infection memory included some responding clones suggested that cross-reactive memory joined. Second-wave clones with a day 37 peak had unconfirmed SARS-CoV-2 specificity.

The TCR alpha and TCR beta cDNA libraries, bearing sample barcodes and UMIs, were generated by 5'RACE using constant-segment primers. One entry per CDR3 protein, called by TCRdb with MiXCR from the 5' RACE reads. The table lists 250,000 to 300,000 distinct CDR3 sequences, approximately 8% of them singletons. Comments on this clonotype: The antigen remains undetermined. One end of the junction varies from germline; a read error may be responsible.

The CDR3 has 17 amino acids. Germline V gene lookup returns CDR1 SGHRS and CDR2 YFSETQ. Input material: PBMCs or a T cell subset sorted from them (not recorded which). The chain has TRBV5-1 and TRBJ2-3, with a tentative D call TRBD1 (7 bases). The source of this sequence is a man in his late teens or twenties who had mild COVID-19 (a few samples of this study predate the infection). Cell type and time point are not known. CDR3 sequence: CASSSWGVGGSTDTQCF. Here the CDR3 DNA reads TGCGCCAGCAGCTCGTGGGGGGTAGGGGGCAGCACAGATACGCAGTGTTTT.